One sample yielded the 23 T cell receptor beta chains listed below, sequenced in a study of CD8 T cells in ankylosing spondylitis. TCRdb fed the 5' RACE reads into MiXCR, producing one record per CDR3 protein. The table includes about 240,000 distinct CDR3 sequences, roughly 25% detected once. The specimen was blood, either unsorted or a sorted T cell fraction (not recorded which). Source of these receptors: a male donor with ankylosing spondylitis or in good health (not recorded which).

This clonotype was seen ten or more times. V is TRBV12-3 or TRBV12-4 and J is TRBJ1-1; TRBD1 might be the D (5 bases). This CDR3 region has 14 residues. Trimming pared 6 bases from V and 3 bases from J, leaving 14 bases between. The CDR3: CASSPTGTDTEAFF. CDR3 coding DNA: TGTGCCAGCAGCCCGACCGGGACTGACACTGAAGCTTTCTTT.

This clonotype was observed a few times. The chain joins TRBV6-1 to TRBJ1-5; D possibly corresponds to TRBD1 (6 bases). Looked up from germline, CDR1 is MNHNS and CDR2 is SASEGT. CDR3 length equals 13 residues. Deletions cut 8 bases from V and 7 bases from J, with 15 bases between. In DNA form, the CDR3 reads TGTGCCAGCTCGGGGGGCAGGGGCCAGCCCCAGCATTTT. Translating it yields CASSGGRGQPQHF.

V is TRBV5-6 and J is TRBJ2-1; 8 positions agree with TRBD1. This CDR3 has 15 residues. V trimming: 4 bases; J trimming: 5 bases; junction bases outside the gene matches: 8. Germline CDR1 and CDR2: SGHDT and YYEEEE. CDR3 sequence reads: CASSVRQGRNNEQFF. The CDR3 nucleotides read TGTGCCAGCAGCGTCCGACAGGGGCGAAACAATGAGCAGTTCTTC.

This clonotype was seen a handful of times. The rearrangement uses TRBV7-8 and TRBJ2-7; no reliable D call. Germline V gene lookup returns CDR1 SGHVS and CDR2 FQNEAQ. The CDR3 is 13 residues long. The V end lost 1 base, the J end lost 3 bases, and 7 bases lay between the germline ends. The CDR3 nucleotides are TGTGCCAGCAGCTTAGAGGTGGGCTACGAGCAGTACTTC. It specifies CASSLEVGYEQYF.

This clonotype showed up just a few times. The CDR3 loop reads CSARGGGWAGELFF. The DNA of the CDR3 is TGCAGTGCTAGAGGAGGGGGCTGGGCCGGGGAGCTGTTTTTT. The chain is built from TRBV20-1 and TRBJ2-2, with 7 bases lining up with TRBD1. Germline V CDR1 and CDR2: DFQATT, SNEGSKA (reference sequence). Trimming cost V 1 base and J 6 bases; bases outside gene matches: 5. CDR3 length: 14 residues.

This clonotype occurred many times. CDR3 loop: CASSYLGKETQYF. The CDR3 DNA sequence: TGTGCCAGCAGTTACCTAGGAAAAGAGACCCAGTACTTC. The genes are TRBV6-6 and TRBJ2-5; D is undetermined. From germline, CDR1 is MNHNY and CDR2 SVGAGI (reference sequence). The CDR3 has 13 residues. The V and J ends lost 2 bases and 3 bases respectively, with 7 bases between them.

The rearrangement links TRBV11-2 to TRBJ1-1, with D perhaps matching TRBD1 (6 bases). The length of the CDR3 is 14 residues. Germline CDR1 SGHAT, CDR2 FQNNGV. V lost 1 base and J lost 7, with 13 bases in between. DNA for the CDR3: TGTGCCAGCAGCTTAGTCTGGGGGCGTAGTGAAGCTTTCTTT. Amino acid sequence: CASSLVWGRSEAFF.

The CDR3 DNA sequence: TGCGCCAGCAGCCTAGACATTTCCAGCGGGCAGTACTTC. It encodes CASSLDISSGQYF. This chain uses TRBV5-1 with TRBJ2-7, with a tentative D call TRBD2 (5 bases). CDR3 length equals 13 residues. The V and J ends lost 4 bases and 9 bases respectively, with 17 bases between them. Germline V gives CDR1 SGHRS, CDR2 YFSETQ.

This sequence joins TRBV7-2 and TRBJ2-1, with TRBD1 matching 8 bases. J lost 2 bases, V lost 4 bases, and 4 bases had no gene match. This CDR3 region has 15 residues. The V gene's germline CDR1 is SGHTA and CDR2 FQGNSA. The CDR3 loop reads CASSSDREAYNEQFF. DNA for the CDR3: TGTGCCAGCAGCTCGGACAGGGAGGCCTACAATGAGCAGTTCTTC.

CDR3 nucleotides: TGTGCCAGCAGTTACTCGAGGGCGCGGAAATGGAACACTGAAGCTTTCTTT. Amino acids: CASSYSRARKWNTEAFF. V and J are TRBV6-5 and TRBJ1-1; D unresolved. Germline values: CDR1 MNHEY, CDR2 SVGAGI. The CDR3 extends over 17 amino acids. V was clipped by 0 bases and J by 1 base, with 15 bases between them.

The sample holds many counts of this clonotype. The chain recombines TRBV12-3 or TRBV12-4 with TRBJ2-7; no clear D. CDR3 length: 12 amino acids. Trimming left V 1 base short and J 5 bases short, with 6 bases between. CDR3 loop: CASSLGVDEQYF. CDR3 bases: TGTGCCAGCAGTTTAGGGGTCGACGAGCAGTACTTC.

In regard to this clonotype: This could be a read error, since a much larger clone is one nucleotide away. The V call is TRBV6-1, the J call TRBJ1-6; a possible D gene is TRBD1 (6 bases). In germline, CDR1 is MNHNS, CDR2 SASEGT. CDR3 size: 14 residues. For the CDR3, the DNA is TGTGCCAGCCTATCTGGGGGCAGGAATTCACCCCTCGACTTT. Protein sequence: CASLSGGRNSPLDF.

This clonotype was seen at least ten times. The CDR3 protein is CSALRTGGLSPLHF. The DNA of the CDR3 is TGCAGTGCTCTCAGAACAGGGGGTTTGTCACCCCTCCACTTT. This chain uses TRBV20-1 with TRBJ1-6; 8 bases are shared with TRBD1. Germline V gives CDR1 DFQATT, CDR2 SNEGSKA (reference sequence). There are 14 residues in the CDR3. V lost 5 bases and J lost 10; bases outside the gene matches: 10.

This clonotype was observed at least ten times. This CDR3 reads CASSFRQGSYEQYF. The CDR3 DNA reads TGTGCCAGCAGCTTCCGACAGGGCTCCTACGAGCAGTACTTC. The J gene is TRBJ2-7, the V gene TRBV12-3 or TRBV12-4; 7 nucleotides align to TRBD1. The ends lost 6 bases at V and 0 bases at J; junction bases unmatched: 5. This CDR3 comprises 14 residues.

This clonotype was seen repeatedly, ten times or more. The CDR3 is CASTRLAGGNQETQYF. The CDR3 nucleotides read TGTGCCAGCACCCGTCTAGCGGGGGGAAACCAAGAGACCCAGTACTTC. V and J are TRBV3-1 and TRBJ2-5, with TRBD2 identical over 11 bases. Germline CDR1 reads LGHDT; CDR2 reads YNNKEL (reference sequence). This CDR3 contains 16 residues. The V and J ends lost 7 bases and 0 bases, in that order; junction bases with no gene match: 7.

This clonotype was seen a few times. CDR3 in amino acids: CASSLWRDTQYF. CDR3 sequence (DNA): TGTGCCAGCAGTTTATGGCGAGATACGCAGTATTTT. The J gene is TRBJ2-3, the V gene TRBV12-3 or TRBV12-4; D is undetermined. V dropped 2 bases and J dropped 5 bases, with 5 bases sitting between them. This CDR3 has 12 residues.

This clonotype was counted only a few times. The chain carries TRBV6-6 and TRBJ1-2; D ambiguous. Trimming removed 2 bases from V and 5 bases from J, with 6 bases in between. The V gene's germline CDR1 is MNHNY and CDR2 SVGAGI (reference sequence). This CDR3 is built from 12 residues. For the CDR3, the DNA is TGTGCCAGCAGTTACAGGGAGTATGGCTACACCTTC. This gives the protein CASSYREYGYTF.

This clonotype was found many times. The chain recombines TRBV11-2 with TRBJ2-1, with TRBD2 identical over 9 bases. The germline V gene has CDR1 SGHAT and CDR2 FQNNGV. This CDR3 has 17 amino acids. V gave up 2 bases and J gave up 2 bases; unmatched junction bases: 7. CDR3 sequence: CASSLMTGGGAYNEQFF. The CDR3 DNA is TGTGCCAGCAGCTTAATGACTGGCGGGGGGGCCTACAATGAGCAGTTCTTC.

The chain employs TRBV12-3 or TRBV12-4 and TRBJ1-3; perhaps TRBD1 as D (5 bases). The CDR3 spans 15 residues. The V end was cut by 7 bases, the J end by 3 bases, with 16 bases between. CDR3 coding DNA: TGTGCCAGCAATCCTGACAGCTTACGTGGAAACACCATATATTTT. Encoded protein: CASNPDSLRGNTIYF.

The chain joins TRBV20-1 to TRBJ1-1, with D hard to call. The CDR3 is 11 residues long. CDR1 is DFQATT, CDR2 SNEGSKA, per germline (reference sequence). Trimming took 3 bases from V and 6 from J, leaving 8 bases between them. The CDR3: CSARRISEAFF. CDR3 nucleotide sequence: TGCAGTGCTAGGCGGATCTCTGAAGCTTTCTTT.

This clonotype has more than one count but fewer than ten. The genes are TRBV30 and TRBJ2-5; no clear D gene. The germline CDR1 and CDR2 sequences are GTSNPN and SVGIG (reference sequence). The V end was cut by 0 bases, the J end by 4 bases, with 9 bases between. This CDR3 is 13 amino acids long. CDR3 protein: CAWSVLSTETQYF. In DNA, the CDR3 is TGTGCCTGGAGTGTACTATCAACAGAGACCCAGTACTTC.

The CDR3: CASRTGGLGGGEAFF. The CDR3 DNA reads TGTGCCAGCAGGACAGGGGGCTTAGGTGGTGGTGAAGCTTTCTTT. The chain combines TRBV6-1 with TRBJ1-1; the match to TRBD1 covers 10 bases. J gave up 7 bases and V 6 bases, and 11 bases lay outside the gene matches. The CDR3 consists of 15 residues. Germline assignment: CDR1 MNHNS and CDR2 SASEGT.

The rearrangement uses TRBV7-2 and TRBJ2-7; D remains ambiguous. CDR1 SGHTA and CDR2 FQGNSA come from the germline V gene. V lost 3 bases, J lost 2 bases, and 20 bases lay in between. This CDR3 spans 17 amino acids. Written as DNA, the CDR3 is TGTGCCAGCAGCTTCAAGATGAGTCCCACCTTTCCCTACGAGCAGTACTTC. Translating gives CASSFKMSPTFPYEQYF.